This T cell receptor beta chain is drawn from a study of T cells in localized non-small cell lung cancer. The protocol was immunoSEQ multiplex PCR, while the TCRdb copy is restricted to in-frame clones and leaves out a portion. Of around 91,000 clones listed, approximately 86% are singletons. Points from the study as a whole: Heterogeneity cannot be ruled out, as sequencing used one tumor region only. Median approximately 50 top-100 tumor clones were shared with paired adjacent lung. Measurement of T cell clonality placed uninvolved adjacent lung highest, above the level in tumor.

Note on this clone: Its antigen remains unidentified.

V lost 1 base and J lost 7, with 5 bases in between. Germline V gene sequence: CDR1 SGHVS, CDR2 FNYEAQ. The CDR3 sequence is 12 residues long. The source material was peripheral blood, sampled before any cancer treatment. The chain combines TRBV7-6 with TRBJ2-1, with no clear D. This receptor was obtained from a man aged 40 to 70 with stage I squamous cell lung carcinoma. The CDR3 DNA follows: TGTGCCAGCAGCTTAGGTGTTAATGAGCAGTTCTTC. This encodes CASSLGVNEQFF.